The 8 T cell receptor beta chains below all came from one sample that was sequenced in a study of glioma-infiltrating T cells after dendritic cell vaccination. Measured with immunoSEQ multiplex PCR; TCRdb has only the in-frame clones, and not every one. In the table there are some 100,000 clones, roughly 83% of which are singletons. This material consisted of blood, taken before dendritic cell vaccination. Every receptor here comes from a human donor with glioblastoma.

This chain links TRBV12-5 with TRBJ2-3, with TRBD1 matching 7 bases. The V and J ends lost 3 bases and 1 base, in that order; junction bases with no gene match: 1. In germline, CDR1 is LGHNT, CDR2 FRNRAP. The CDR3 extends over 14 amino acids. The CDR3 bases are TGTGCTAGTGGTTTCGGACAGGGCACAGATACGCAGTATTTT. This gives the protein CASGFGQGTDTQYF.

The CDR3: CASSVEFRLNSGNTIYF. In DNA, the CDR3 is TGTGCCAGCAGCGTAGAATTTCGACTGAACTCTGGAAACACCATATATTTT. V gene TRBV9 combines with J gene TRBJ1-3; no clear D gene. Germline V gene sequence: CDR1 SGDLS, CDR2 YYNGEE. V dropped 0 bases and J dropped 0 bases, with 13 bases sitting between them. The CDR3 is made up of 17 amino acids.

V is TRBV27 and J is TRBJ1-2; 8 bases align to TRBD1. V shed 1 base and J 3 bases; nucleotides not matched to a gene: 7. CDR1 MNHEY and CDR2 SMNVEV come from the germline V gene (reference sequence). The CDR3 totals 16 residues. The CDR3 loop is CASSLFGQGAYYGYTF. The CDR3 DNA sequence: TGTGCCAGCAGTTTATTTGGGCAGGGGGCTTACTATGGCTACACCTTC.

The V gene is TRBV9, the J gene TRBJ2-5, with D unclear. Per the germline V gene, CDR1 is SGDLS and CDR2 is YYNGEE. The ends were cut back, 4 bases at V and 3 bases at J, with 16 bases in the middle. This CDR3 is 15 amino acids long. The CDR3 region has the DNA TGTGCCAGCAGCCCGTGGGTTGGCGGCAAAGAGACCCAGTACTTC. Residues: CASSPWVGGKETQYF.

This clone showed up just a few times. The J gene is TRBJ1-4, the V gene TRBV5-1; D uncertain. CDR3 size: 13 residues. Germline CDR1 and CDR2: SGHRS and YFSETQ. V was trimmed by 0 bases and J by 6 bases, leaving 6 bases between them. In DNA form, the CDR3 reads TGCGCCAGCAGCTTGGCGGGAGATGAAAAACTGTTTTTT. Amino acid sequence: CASSLAGDEKLFF.

CDR3 nucleotides: TGTGCCAGCAGCGTAGGCAGTAGCACAGATACGCAGTATTTT. This translates into CASSVGSSTDTQYF. J is TRBJ2-3 and V is TRBV9; D is unclear. V dropped 0 bases and J dropped 0 bases, with 5 bases sitting between them. The CDR3 sequence is 14 residues long. Germline V CDR1 and CDR2: SGDLS, YYNGEE.

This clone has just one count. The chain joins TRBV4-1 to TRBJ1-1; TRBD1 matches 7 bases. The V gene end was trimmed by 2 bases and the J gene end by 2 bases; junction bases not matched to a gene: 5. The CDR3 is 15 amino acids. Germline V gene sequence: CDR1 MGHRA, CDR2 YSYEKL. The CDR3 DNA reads TGCGCCAGCAGCCAAACCGGGACAGACAACACTGAAGCTTTCTTT. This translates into CASSQTGTDNTEAFF.

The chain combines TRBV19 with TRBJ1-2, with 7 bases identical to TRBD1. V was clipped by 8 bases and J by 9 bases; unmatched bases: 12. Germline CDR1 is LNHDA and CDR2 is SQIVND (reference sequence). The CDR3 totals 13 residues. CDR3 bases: TGTGCCAGTTTAGACAGGGCCAAGATTAGCTACACCTTC. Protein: CASLDRAKISYTF.